This paragraph reports one T cell receptor (beta chain). Its antigen is undetermined. CDR3 size: 15 residues. J lost 2 bases, V lost 8 bases, and 13 bases had no gene match. Germline CDR1 is DFQATT and CDR2 is SNEGSKA (reference sequence). PBMCs came from around 10 ml fresh peripheral blood. The sample is drawn from a study of T cells in Graves' hyperthyroidism and ophthalmopathy. Notes on the study in general: Ophthalmopathy was identified by the model a median about 6.8 months ahead of onset.

Researchers took RNA transcripts and amplified the TCR beta CDR3 regions from them. When the TCR CDR3 underwent first-round RT-PCR, the HTBI primer set was used. TCRdb reprocessed the multiplex PCR reads via MiXCR and lists one record per CDR3 protein. Among more than 300,000 distinct CDR3 sequences listed, around 18% were seen once. The sample taken for sequencing was blood. This chain uses TRBV20-1 with TRBJ2-7; 9 positions agree with TRBD2. The receptor comes from a man aged 18 to 30 with Graves' ophthalmopathy. CDR3 amino acids: CSSPAGGPGTYEQYF. The CDR3 DNA follows: TGCAGTTCTCCGGCGGGGGGGCCTGGGACCTACGAGCAGTACTTC.